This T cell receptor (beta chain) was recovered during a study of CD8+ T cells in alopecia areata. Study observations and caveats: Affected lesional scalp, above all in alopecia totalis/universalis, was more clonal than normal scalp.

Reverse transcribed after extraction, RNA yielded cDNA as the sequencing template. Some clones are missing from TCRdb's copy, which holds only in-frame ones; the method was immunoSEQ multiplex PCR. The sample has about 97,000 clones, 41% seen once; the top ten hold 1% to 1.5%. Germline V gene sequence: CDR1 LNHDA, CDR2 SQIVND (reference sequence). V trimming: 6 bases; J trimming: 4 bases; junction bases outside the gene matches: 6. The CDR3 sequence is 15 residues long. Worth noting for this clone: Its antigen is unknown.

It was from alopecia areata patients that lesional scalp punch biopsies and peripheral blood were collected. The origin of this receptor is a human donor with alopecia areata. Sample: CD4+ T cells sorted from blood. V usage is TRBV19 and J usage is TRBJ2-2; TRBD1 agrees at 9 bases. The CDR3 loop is CASSRQGGVTGELFF. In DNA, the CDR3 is TGTGCCAGTAGCCGACAGGGGGGAGTCACCGGGGAGCTGTTTTTT.